Given below is one T cell receptor (beta chain) in context. These data are taken from a study of memory CD8 T cells in hepatitis C reinfection. Study context: A couple of donors cleared primary HCV but became chronic after reinfection. Pre-reinfection samples were taken 55 to 20 weeks before detection.

Method: immunoSEQ multiplex PCR; TCRdb's copy keeps in-frame clones and lacks some. The table has about 50,000 clones, 85% to 90% seen once. Time point denoted: pre-reinfection, 55 to 20 weeks before reinfection detection. No in vitro expansion preceded TCR sequencing of the sorted cells. A couple of donors provided sorted CD3+ CD8+ CD45RO- naive CD8 T cells at all three reinfection time points. There are 13 residues in the CDR3. Germline V gene data show CDR1 as MNHEY and CDR2 as SMNVEV (reference sequence). V was trimmed by 3 bases and J by 4 bases, leaving 10 bases between them. The specimen sequenced was naive CD8+ T cells sorted from blood. The J gene is TRBJ2-7, the V gene TRBV27, with D possibly TRBD2 on 5 matching bases. This clonotype was obtained from a man aged 18 to 29 with hepatitis C virus infection. The CDR3 DNA sequence: TGTGCCAGCAGTTTTAGGAGGACTTACGAGCAGTACTTC. The encoded protein is CASSFRRTYEQYF.